The rows below give T cell receptor beta chains drawn from one sample of a study of blood T cell repertoires in COVID-19. Some clones are missing from TCRdb's copy, which holds only in-frame ones; the method was immunoSEQ multiplex PCR. The sample includes some 180,000 clones, about 90% of them seen just once. The specimen sequenced was peripheral blood. These receptor sequences come from a man between 65 and 85 years old with active or convalescent COVID-19. Both conserved end residues are part of each CDR3. A D gene is named only where the DNA matches it firmly. Clone sizes are given selectively: once, few, many, or a class where the clone is expanded.

CDR3aa,CDR3nt,j_gene,abundance,d_gene,v_gene
CASKGQGNSGANVLTF,TGTGCCAGTAAAGGACAGGGAAACTCTGGGGCCAACGTCCTGACTTTC,TRBJ2-6,.,TRBD1,TRBV19
CASSPRLNSPLHF,TGTGCCAGCAGCCCGCGCTTGAATTCACCCCTCCACTTT,TRBJ1-6,.,.,TRBV12-3/TRBV12-4
CASSQGPGLGYNEQFF,TGTGCCAGCAGCCAGGGCCCGGGACTAGGCTACAATGAGCAGTTCTTC,TRBJ2-1,.,TRBD2,TRBV3-1/TRBV3-2
CASSQDRQGLDYGYTF,TGCGCCAGCAGCCAAGATCGACAGGGACTCGACTATGGCTACACCTTC,TRBJ1-2,once,TRBD1,TRBV4-1
CASSRDTSYEQYF,TGTGCCAGCAGCAGGGACACATCCTACGAGCAGTACTTC,TRBJ2-7,.,.,TRBV2
CSVEEAGTGGLQPQHF,TGCAGCGTTGAAGAAGCGGGGACAGGGGGCTTACAGCCCCAGCATTTT,TRBJ1-5,.,TRBD1,TRBV29-1
CASSEMGRVAEAFF,TGTGCCAGCAGTGAAATGGGCCGAGTCGCTGAAGCTTTCTTT,TRBJ1-1,.,.,TRBV25-1
CASSPWTGLNTEAFF,TGCGCCAGCAGCCCCTGGACGGGGTTGAACACTGAAGCTTTCTTT,TRBJ1-1,.,.,TRBV5-1
CASSLQGAGMNTEAFF,TGCGCCAGCAGCTTGCAGGGGGCAGGAATGAACACTGAAGCTTTCTTT,TRBJ1-1,.,TRBD1,TRBV5-1
CASFDTRLDTEAFF,TGTGCCAGTTTCGACACTCGCCTGGACACTGAAGCTTTCTTT,TRBJ1-1,.,.,TRBV19
CASSARQGAGGYTF,TGTGCCAGCAGCGCCCGACAGGGGGCGGGCGGCTACACCTTC,TRBJ1-2,.,TRBD1,TRBV9
CASSSSGSTSYNEQFF,TGTGCCAGCAGCTCTAGCGGGTCAACCTCCTACAATGAGCAGTTCTTC,TRBJ2-1,.,TRBD2,TRBV5-8
CASSYSETGGNQPQHF,TGTGCCAGCAGTTACTCGGAGACCGGTGGCAATCAGCCCCAGCATTTT,TRBJ1-5,.,.,TRBV6-5
CASSLALAGGQTDTQYF,TGCGCCAGCAGCTTGGCGCTAGCGGGAGGGCAGACAGATACGCAGTATTTT,TRBJ2-3,once,TRBD2,TRBV5-1
CASSSGGRANQPQHF,TGTGCCAGCAGCTCGGGGGGGAGGGCGAATCAGCCCCAGCATTTT,TRBJ1-5,.,.,TRBV28
CATSKGLAGALSEQFF,TGTGCCACCAGTAAAGGACTAGCGGGGGCTTTGAGTGAGCAGTTCTTC,TRBJ2-1,.,TRBD2,TRBV24-1
CASSQDTGLIETQYF,TGCGCCAGCAGCCAAGATACGGGACTGATAGAGACCCAGTACTTC,TRBJ2-5,.,.,TRBV4-1
CATRGLGQRAYNEQFF,TGTGCCACCCGAGGGCTGGGACAGAGAGCCTACAATGAGCAGTTCTTC,TRBJ2-1,.,TRBD1,TRBV19
CASSQQDYGNSPLHF,TGTGCCAGCAGCCAACAGGACTACGGCAATTCACCCCTCCACTTT,TRBJ1-6,.,.,TRBV7-9
CASSSTGSSETQYF,TGTGCCAGCAGCTCAACGGGGTCCAGCGAGACCCAGTACTTC,TRBJ2-5,.,.,TRBV7-9
CASSLTGTLNTEAFF,TGTGCCAGTAGCTTAACCGGGACACTGAACACTGAAGCTTTCTTT,TRBJ1-1,.,.,TRBV19
CASSTTYEVTEYF,TGTGCCAGCTCAACAACCTACGAGGTAACGGAATATTTT,TRBJ2-3,.,.,TRBV18
CASREGAGGYNEQFF,TGTGCCAGCAGAGAAGGAGCGGGAGGGTACAATGAGCAGTTCTTC,TRBJ2-1,.,TRBD2,TRBV2
CASSFSFRDNSYEQYF,TGTGCCAGCAGTTTCAGCTTCCGGGACAACTCCTACGAGCAGTACTTC,TRBJ2-7,.,.,TRBV28
CASSRQGPVEAFF,TGTGCCAGCAGCCGACAGGGTCCGGTTGAAGCTTTCTTT,TRBJ1-1,once,TRBD1,TRBV12-3/TRBV12-4
CASSARRGGEEWDYGYTF,TGTGCCAGCAGCGCCCGACGGGGAGGGGAGGAATGGGACTATGGCTACACCTTC,TRBJ1-2,.,.,TRBV9